This record looks at one T cell receptor (beta chain) sequence and its context. The specificity of this receptor is unknown. No qualities accompany the bases; no much larger clone lies one base away. Enrolling through a virtual design, the prospective study's participants ranged in age from about 18 to 89 years and lived across some 22 United States geographic areas. To assign participants to cohorts, the prospective study relied on clinical history that participants themselves reported in a screening survey and a study questionnaire. ImmuneRACE Cohort 3 recovered participants were defined by two consecutive negative NP/OP PCR tests, healthcare professional clearance, or symptom resolution. Mobile phlebotomists in the prospective study collected whole blood, serum and a nasopharyngeal or oropharyngeal swab from every participant. Over a roughly 2-month period, participants in the prospective study had the option of providing additional blood draws and questionnaires. Blood samples from the prospective study were shipped frozen or at room temperature prior to DNA extraction.

TCRbeta CDR3 regions were amplified from genomic DNA using the immunoSEQ Assay, a bias-controlled multiplex PCR. The authors' analysis ran thus. Within the assay, amplification of reference gene primers was used to estimate how many nucleated cells each sample contained. To quantify the absolute abundance of each unique TCRbeta CDR3 rearrangement, sequence reads were collapsed and filtered. Productive Simpson clonality was computed per sample as the square root of Simpson's diversity index over productive rearrangements. What TCRdb holds here is the immuneACCESS table cut down to in-frame rearrangements. Part of the clones is not present; checked against another copy, under half of the missing clones reflect an unresolved V gene, and the others are unexplained. The V and J calls and the clone size are those of that table, but D and trimming were determined from the DNA. The sample table shows some 220,000 clones, and 88% are seen once. The ten most abundant clones make up 2.5% to 3% of the sample.

The CDR3, cysteine through phenylalanine, is 13 amino acids long. Solely the CDR3 DNA is kept, with 39 bases framed from the first base. The V end loses 6 bases and the J end loses 4 bases, and a stretch of 9 bases separates them. These data originate in a study of blood T cell repertoires in COVID-19 (dated by TCRdb to between 2020 and 2021). The study in broad terms: Samples covering the acute and convalescent phases of COVID-19 were provided by collaborators in the United States, Italy and Spain. The prospective study material was composed of cDNA or gDNA derived from T cells, B-cell-depleted T cells, or PBMCs. The dataset comprised deeply sampled blood TCRbeta repertoires from subjects exposed to, actively infected with, or recovered from COVID-19. The repertoires were released in a freely available public database meant as a resource for research on the immune response to SARS-CoV-2. Samples came from the ongoing ImmuneRACE study (first 160 participants) plus 1,254 subjects from 6 global collaborators. Nearly every sample came with metadata listing a de-identified subject ID, COVID-19 status, age in years and sex. Where available, HLA class I and class II types were obtained from metadata supplied by the sample provider rather than from assay-based typing. The research as a whole found: Clinical and demographic metadata were provided uncurated, with the amount varying by source and participant.

This TCR derives from a woman in her twenties or thirties who had recovered from COVID-19. The sequenced sample was PBMCs or T cells enriched from blood (not recorded which). The sequence is built from TRBV12-3 or TRBV12-4 and TRBJ2-2; the D gene is perhaps TRBD1, on 5 matching bases. At the DNA level, the sequence is TGTGCCAGCAGCCCCAGGGCCACCGGGGAGCTGTTTTTT. This gives the protein CASSPRATGELFF.